The 26 T cell receptor beta chains reported below all come from one sample, sequenced in a study of vaccination and CD4 T cells after COVID-19 (dated by TCRdb to between 2021 and 2024). The library was obtained by PCR. The run used an Illumina iSeq 100. DNA from cultured CD4+ T cells underwent TCR sequencing with the Oncomine TCR Beta short-read assay at the Johns Hopkins FTIC core. TCRdb ran its own pipeline on the public reads, namely fastp trimming at Q25 and MiXCR clone calling, and kept in-frame beta chains. Each CDR3 protein appears once, grouped with its most common genes and DNA. In all, the sample holds under 15,000 distinct CDR3 sequences, and over 25% of those were seen once. The biggest ten clones account for about 13% of the sample. No antigen has been identified for these receptors. The sample's treatment or condition label, in plain terms: approximately 9-day PBMC culture with coronavirus spike peptide pools or control peptides (ViraFEST assay).

This specimen was CD4+ T cells from blood, cultured in vitro, taken after SARS-CoV-2 vaccination. The source of these receptors is a human donor who had recovered from COVID-19.

Only a few counts were recorded for this clonotype. This rearrangement joins TRBV6-1 to TRBJ2-7; D tentatively reads TRBD1 or TRBD2 (5 bases each). Germline CDR1 and CDR2: MNHNS and SASEGT. V lost 6 bases to trimming and J lost 7 bases, with 16 bases between them. The CDR3 extends over 13 amino acids. The CDR3 nucleotides are TGTGCCAGCAGACGGGACCCCGTCCGGGAGCAGTACTTC. Its protein is CASRRDPVREQYF.

The chain combines TRBV20-1 with TRBJ2-3; 14 bases are a match to TRBD2. CDR3 length: 14 amino acids. CDR1 is DFQATT and CDR2 is SNEGSKA in the germline V gene (reference sequence). Unmatched junction bases numbered 3, after V lost 5 bases and J lost 5 bases. For the CDR3, the DNA is TGCAGTGCTTGGACTAGCGGGAGGAAAGATACGCAGTATTTT. Translating it yields CSAWTSGRKDTQYF.

The chain couples TRBV7-8 to TRBJ1-1; perhaps TRBD1 as D (5 bases). The V gene lost 4 bases and the J gene lost 10 bases, with 13 bases spanning the gap. Germline values: CDR1 SGHVS, CDR2 FQNEAQ. This CDR3 contains 12 residues. The CDR3 nucleotides read TGTGCCAGCAGCTACGAGGGGCGGGGAGCTTTCTTT. Translated: CASSYEGRGAFF.

The chain couples TRBV4-2 to TRBJ2-2, with D tentatively TRBD1 or TRBD2 (7 bases each). V shed 4 bases and J shed 4 bases, with 19 bases lying between them. This CDR3 is built from 17 residues. CDR1 and CDR2 from the germline V gene are LGHNA and YNFKEQ. The CDR3: CASSPRGGSEGTGELFF. DNA of the CDR3: TGTGCCAGCAGCCCCAGGGGGGGGAGCGAGGGCACCGGGGAGCTGTTTTTT.

This chain connects TRBV2 to TRBJ2-7; 13 nucleotides line up with TRBD2. The V segment lost 5 bases and the J segment 7 bases; nucleotides outside the gene matches: 5. Germline V gene data show CDR1 as SNHLY and CDR2 as FYNNEI. The CDR3 is made up of 14 amino acids. The CDR3 here is CASSWTSGSREQYF. The CDR3 DNA is TGTGCCAGCAGTTGGACTAGCGGGAGTAGGGAGCAGTACTTC.

This clonotype has more than one count but fewer than ten. The V call is TRBV11-2, the J call TRBJ1-6; D call uncertain. Germline-derived CDR1 and CDR2 are SGHAT and FQNNGV. V lost 5 bases and J lost 7, with 15 bases in between. CDR3 length equals 15 residues. CDR3: CASSRAGEKNSPLHF. In DNA form, the CDR3 reads TGTGCCAGCAGCCGTGCTGGGGAGAAGAATTCACCCCTCCACTTT. The whole variable domain, remainder taken from reference TRBV11-2 and TRBJ1-6, is EAGVAQSPRYKIIEKRQSVAFWCNPISGHATLYWYQQILGQGPKLLIQFQNNGVVDDSQLPKDRFSAERLKGVDSTLKIQPAKLEDSAVYLCASSRAGEKNSPLHFGNGTRLTVT.

The chain recombines TRBV28 with TRBJ1-4; D remains unclear. Germline values: CDR1 MDHEN, CDR2 SYDVKM. V lost 4 bases to trimming and J lost 0 bases, with 12 bases between them. CDR3 length: 16 residues. The CDR3 nucleotides are TGTGCCAGCAGTTCCGCGAGCCAGGCAACTAATGAAAAACTGTTTTTT. As protein: CASSSASQATNEKLFF.

This clonotype was detected only once. The chain links TRBV18 to TRBJ2-7; 7 bases match TRBD2. CDR1 is KGHSH, CDR2 LQKENI, per germline. V dropped 5 bases and J dropped 2; count of bases not matched to a gene: 15. The CDR3 runs to 17 residues. The CDR3 region is CASSALLGRDITYEQYF. The CDR3, as DNA: TGTGCCAGCTCAGCCCTCCTTGGGAGGGATATAACCTACGAGCAGTACTTC.

This clonotype was observed a few times. CDR3 nucleotides: TGTGCCAGCAGCTTCACTAGCGGGAGGGAAAATGAGCAGTTCTTC. Residues: CASSFTSGRENEQFF. V usage is TRBV7-2 and J usage is TRBJ2-1, with 13 bases fitting TRBD2. J lost 7 bases, V lost 3 bases, and 3 bases had no gene match. The CDR3 is made up of 15 amino acids. Germline V gene lookup returns CDR1 SGHTA and CDR2 FQGNSA.

The chain has TRBV12-3 or TRBV12-4 and TRBJ2-2, with D tentatively TRBD2 (6 bases). The CDR3 is 14 residues long. The V end lost 3 bases, the J end lost 8 bases, and 13 bases lay between the germline ends. The CDR3 loop is CASSFQEGLGELFF. In DNA form, the CDR3 reads TGTGCCAGCAGTTTTCAGGAGGGGCTTGGGGAGCTGTTTTTT.

A few counts support this clonotype. The chain couples TRBV6-1 to TRBJ2-7; TRBD2 might be the D (6 bases). The ends were cut back, 2 bases at V and 3 bases at J, with 11 bases in the middle. Germline V gene data show CDR1 as MNHNS and CDR2 as SASEGT. This CDR3 has 14 residues. CDR3 DNA: TGTGCCAGCAGTGAACTCGGGAGAAACTACGAGCAGTACTTC. Its translation is CASSELGRNYEQYF.

The chain combines TRBV7-2 with TRBJ2-3; a possible D gene is TRBD1 (5 bases). The CDR3 runs to 15 residues. Germline-derived CDR1 and CDR2 are SGHTA and FQGNSA. V lost 3 bases, J lost 6 bases, and 16 bases lay in between. The CDR3 reads CASSFRQPARDTQYF. The DNA of the CDR3 is TGTGCCAGCAGCTTTCGACAGCCCGCCCGTGATACGCAGTATTTT. The entire variable domain, with the rest obtained from reference TRBV7-2 and TRBJ2-3, is as follows: GAGVSQSPSNKVTEKGKDVELRCDPISGHTALYWYRQSLGQGLEFLIYFQGNSAPDKSGLPSDRFSAERTGGSVSTLTIQRTQQEDSAVYLCASSFRQPARDTQYFGPGTRLTVL.

This clonotype was observed a few times. This sequence joins TRBV2 and TRBJ2-6; D is undetermined. This CDR3 has 17 amino acids. The V gene's germline CDR1 is SNHLY and CDR2 FYNNEI. Trimming left V 2 bases short and J 0 bases short, with 11 bases between. The CDR3 here is CASSERPRHSGANVLTF. As DNA, the CDR3 is TGTGCCAGCAGTGAACGTCCGCGCCACTCTGGGGCCAACGTCCTGACTTTC.

Only a few counts were recorded for this clonotype. V is TRBV20-1 and J is TRBJ2-1; 9 nucleotides match TRBD2. The germline CDR1 and CDR2 sequences are DFQATT and SNEGSKA (reference sequence). This CDR3 comprises 13 residues. V dropped 5 bases and J dropped 6; count of bases not matched to a gene: 5. CDR3 sequence: CSAQSGRRNEQFF. The DNA of the CDR3 is TGCAGTGCTCAAAGCGGGAGGCGCAATGAGCAGTTCTTC.

The chain couples TRBV5-1 to TRBJ1-6; the D is unclear. V was cut by 4 bases and J by 2 bases, with 16 bases left in between. The CDR3 extends over 17 amino acids. Germline values: CDR1 SGHRS, CDR2 YFSETQ. In DNA, the CDR3 is TGCGCCAGCAGCACCTCGGACCGCGGCACCTATAATTCACCCCTCCACTTT. It yields the protein CASSTSDRGTYNSPLHF.

V gene TRBV20-1 combines with J gene TRBJ2-7, with 7 bases identical to TRBD2. From germline, CDR1 is DFQATT and CDR2 SNEGSKA (reference sequence). The CDR3 has 13 residues. The J segment lost 2 bases and the V segment lost 4 bases, leaving 5 bases of the junction unmatched. The CDR3 is CSATTSPTYEQYF. DNA of the CDR3: TGCAGTGCTACGACTAGCCCAACCTACGAGCAGTACTTC.

The chain employs TRBV20-1 and TRBJ2-1; tentative D call: TRBD1 (6 bases). The V gene lost 5 bases and the J gene lost 9 bases, with 8 bases spanning the gap. The V gene's germline CDR1 is DFQATT and CDR2 SNEGSKA (reference sequence). CDR3 length: 10 residues. Here the CDR3 DNA reads TGCAGTGCTGGACAGAGTGAGCAGTTCTTC. Translation: CSAGQSEQFF.

This clonotype has a handful of counts. The V and J genes are TRBV6-1 and TRBJ2-7; TRBD1 agrees at 12 bases. V trimming: 7 bases; J trimming: 4 bases; junction bases outside the gene matches: 5. This CDR3 has 14 residues. CDR1 MNHNS and CDR2 SASEGT come from the germline V gene. This chain's CDR3 is CASIRDRGRYEQYF. The CDR3 DNA reads TGTGCCAGCATCCGGGACAGGGGGCGGTACGAGCAGTACTTC.

This clonotype was counted only a few times. The genes are TRBV6-5 and TRBJ1-5; D not certain. The germline V gene has CDR1 MNHEY and CDR2 SVGAGI. The CDR3 covers 12 residues. V dropped 4 bases and J dropped 6 bases, with 7 bases sitting between them. The CDR3 loop reads CASSSVFQPQHF. CDR3 nucleotide sequence: TGTGCCAGCAGTTCCGTTTTTCAGCCCCAGCATTTT.

This clonotype was observed a few times. The chain combines TRBV28 with TRBJ2-7, with D possibly being TRBD1 or TRBD2 (5 bases each). The CDR3 covers 14 residues. Germline V gene sequence: CDR1 MDHEN, CDR2 SYDVKM. V lost 7 bases and J lost 5, with 18 bases in between. This CDR3 reads CASTEPGPQDEQYF. In DNA, the CDR3 is TGTGCCAGCACTGAACCGGGACCCCAGGACGAGCAGTACTTC.

This clonotype was recorded a few times. This chain joins TRBV20-1 and TRBJ2-7; 10 positions agree with TRBD2. Germline-derived CDR1 and CDR2 are DFQATT and SNEGSKA (reference sequence). The trim removed 6 bases at V and 3 bases at J, leaving 8 bases unmatched. The CDR3 runs 14 residues. CDR3 residues: CSAPSAGGNYEQYF. The CDR3 coding sequence is TGCAGTGCCCCCTCAGCGGGAGGGAACTACGAGCAGTACTTC.

V is TRBV4-3 and J is TRBJ1-4; D gene uncertain. Germline lookup yields CDR1 LGHNA and CDR2 YSLEER. V lost 7 bases to trimming and J lost 0 bases, with 15 bases between them. The CDR3 length is 16 residues. Here the CDR3 DNA reads TGCGCCAGCACCCGCGATGTCGGAGCAACTAATGAAAAACTGTTTTTT. It translates to CASTRDVGATNEKLFF.

The chain employs TRBV28 and TRBJ2-7, with 7 positions matching TRBD1. The germline gives CDR1 MDHEN, CDR2 SYDVKM. V gave up 4 bases and J gave up 0 bases; unmatched junction bases: 9. The CDR3 has 16 residues. CDR3 loop: CASSSFGTAISYEQYF. CDR3 in DNA: TGTGCCAGCAGTTCATTCGGGACAGCAATCTCCTACGAGCAGTACTTC.

This clonotype came up a few times. The chain employs TRBV24-1 and TRBJ2-5, with D maybe TRBD2 (5 bases). CDR3 length equals 14 residues. V lost 4 bases and J 4 bases, leaving 12 bases between the germline ends. CDR1 KGHDR and CDR2 SFDVKD come from the germline V gene. The CDR3, as DNA: TGTGCCACCAGTGACCGGATAACTAGAGAGACCCAGTACTTC. It specifies CATSDRITRETQYF.

The chain links TRBV28 to TRBJ2-3; 8 bases map to TRBD2. The length of the CDR3 is 16 residues. Unmatched junction bases numbered 12, after V lost 7 bases and J lost 3 bases. Germline loops: CDR1 MDHEN, CDR2 SYDVKM. The CDR3 here is CASTRGGLTVTDTQYF. The CDR3 DNA reads as TGTGCCAGCACCCGGGGGGGACTTACCGTGACAGATACGCAGTATTTT.

This clonotype is labeled medium-sized. The chain carries TRBV20-1 and TRBJ2-7; the D gene is possibly TRBD2 (5 bases). The CDR3 totals 15 residues. The V and J ends lost 3 bases and 0 bases respectively, with 15 bases between them. The germline V gene has CDR1 DFQATT and CDR2 SNEGSKA (reference sequence). This CDR3 is CSASLGARSSYEQYF. CDR3 nucleotides: TGCAGTGCTAGTTTGGGAGCGAGGAGCTCCTACGAGCAGTACTTC.